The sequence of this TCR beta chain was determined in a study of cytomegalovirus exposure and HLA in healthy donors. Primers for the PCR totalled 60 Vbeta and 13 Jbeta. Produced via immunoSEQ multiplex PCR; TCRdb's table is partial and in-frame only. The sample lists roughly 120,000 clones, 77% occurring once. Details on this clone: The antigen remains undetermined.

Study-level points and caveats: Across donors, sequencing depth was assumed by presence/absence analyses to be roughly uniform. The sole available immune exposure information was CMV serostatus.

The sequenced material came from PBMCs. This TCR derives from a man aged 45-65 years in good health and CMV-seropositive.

CDR3: CASSLGLAGATDTQYF. The CDR3 DNA reads TGTGCCAGCAGCTTAGGACTAGCGGGAGCCACAGATACGCAGTATTTT. This chain connects TRBV7-2 to TRBJ2-3; 12 bases are shared with TRBD2. The J segment lost 2 bases and the V segment lost 1 base, leaving 1 base of the junction unmatched. Germline CDR1 SGHTA, CDR2 FQGNSA. The CDR3 runs 16 residues.